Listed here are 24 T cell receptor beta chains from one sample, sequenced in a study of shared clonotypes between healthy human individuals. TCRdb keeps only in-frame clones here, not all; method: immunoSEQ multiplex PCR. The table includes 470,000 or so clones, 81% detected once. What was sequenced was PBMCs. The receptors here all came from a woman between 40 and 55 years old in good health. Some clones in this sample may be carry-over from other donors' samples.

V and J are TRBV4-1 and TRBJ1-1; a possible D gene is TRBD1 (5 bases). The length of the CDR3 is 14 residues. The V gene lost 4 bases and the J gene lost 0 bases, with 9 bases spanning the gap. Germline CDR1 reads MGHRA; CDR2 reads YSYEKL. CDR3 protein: CASSPGNMNTEAFF. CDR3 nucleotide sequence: TGCGCCAGCAGCCCAGGGAACATGAACACTGAAGCTTTCTTT.

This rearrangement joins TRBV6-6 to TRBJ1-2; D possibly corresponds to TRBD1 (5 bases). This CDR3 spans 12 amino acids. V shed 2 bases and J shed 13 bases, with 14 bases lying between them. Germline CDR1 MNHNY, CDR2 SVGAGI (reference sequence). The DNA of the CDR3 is TGTGCCAGCAGTTACGGGACCCCTTTTTCCACCTTC. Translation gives CASSYGTPFSTF.

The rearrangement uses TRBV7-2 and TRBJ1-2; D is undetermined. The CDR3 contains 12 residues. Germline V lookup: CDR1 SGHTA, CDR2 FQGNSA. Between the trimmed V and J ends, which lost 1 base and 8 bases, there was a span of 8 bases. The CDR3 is CASSLVGRGYTF. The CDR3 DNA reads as TGTGCCAGCAGCTTAGTTGGCAGGGGCTACACCTTC.

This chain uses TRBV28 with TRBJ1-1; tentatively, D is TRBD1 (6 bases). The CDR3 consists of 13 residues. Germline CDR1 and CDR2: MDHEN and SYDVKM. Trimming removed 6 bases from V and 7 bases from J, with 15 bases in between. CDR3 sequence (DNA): TGTGCCAGCAGATCCCACGGGGGCAGTGAAGCTTTCTTT. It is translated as CASRSHGGSEAFF.

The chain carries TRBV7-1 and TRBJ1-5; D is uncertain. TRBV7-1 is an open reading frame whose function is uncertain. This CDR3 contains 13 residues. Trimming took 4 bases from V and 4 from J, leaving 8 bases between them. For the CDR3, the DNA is TGTGCCAGCAGCTTAGAAGCTAATCAGCCCCAGCATTTT. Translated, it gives CASSLEANQPQHF.

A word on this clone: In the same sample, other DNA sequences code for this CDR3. For the CDR3, the DNA is TGTGCCAGCAGCCTGGGGACAGGGGAAGAGACCCAGTACTTC. Translating gives CASSLGTGEETQYF. The chain employs TRBV5-4 and TRBJ2-5; TRBD1 agrees at 10 bases. The junction had 3 bases not matched to a gene; V was cut back by 4 bases and J by 3 bases. CDR3 size: 14 residues. Germline V CDR1 and CDR2: SGHNT, YYREEE (reference sequence).

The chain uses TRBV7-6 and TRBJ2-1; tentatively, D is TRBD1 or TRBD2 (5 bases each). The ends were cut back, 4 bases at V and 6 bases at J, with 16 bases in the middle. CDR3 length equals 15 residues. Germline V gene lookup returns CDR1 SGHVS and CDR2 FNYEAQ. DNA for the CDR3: TGTGCCAGCAGCTCGTGGAACAGGAGGTCCAATGAGCAGTTCTTC. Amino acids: CASSSWNRRSNEQFF.

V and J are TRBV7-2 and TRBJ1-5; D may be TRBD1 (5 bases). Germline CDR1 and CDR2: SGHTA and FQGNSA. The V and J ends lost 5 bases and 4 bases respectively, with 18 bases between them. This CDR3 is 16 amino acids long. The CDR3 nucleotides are TGTGCCAGCAGCAGCCCCCCGGGACTGAGGAATCAGCCCCAGCATTTT. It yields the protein CASSSPPGLRNQPQHF.

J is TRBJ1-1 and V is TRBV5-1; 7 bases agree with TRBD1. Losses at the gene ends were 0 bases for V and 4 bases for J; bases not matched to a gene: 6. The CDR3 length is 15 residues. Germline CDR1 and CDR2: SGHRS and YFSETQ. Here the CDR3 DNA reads TGCGCCAGCAGCTTGGAGGGCAGGGGGGTCACTGAAGCTTTCTTT. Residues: CASSLEGRGVTEAFF.

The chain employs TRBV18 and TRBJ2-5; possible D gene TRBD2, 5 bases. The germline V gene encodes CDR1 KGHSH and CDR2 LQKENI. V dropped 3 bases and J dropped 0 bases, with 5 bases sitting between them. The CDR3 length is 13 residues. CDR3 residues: CASSPRDQETQYF. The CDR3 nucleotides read TGTGCCAGCTCACCGAGGGACCAAGAGACCCAGTACTTC.

In DNA form, the CDR3 reads TGTGCCATCAGTCGGACTAGCGGGAGGAAGACCCAGTACTTC. Its translation is CAISRTSGRKTQYF. This rearrangement joins TRBV10-3 to TRBJ2-5; 14 bases agree with TRBD2. The V gene end was trimmed by 5 bases and the J gene end by 6 bases; junction bases not matched to a gene: 2. Per germline, CDR1 ENHRY and CDR2 SYGVKD. This CDR3 is 14 amino acids long.

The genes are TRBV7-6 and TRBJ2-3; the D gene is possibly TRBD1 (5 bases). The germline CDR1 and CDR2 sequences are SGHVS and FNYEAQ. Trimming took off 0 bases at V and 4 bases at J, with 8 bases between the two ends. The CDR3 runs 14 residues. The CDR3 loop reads CASSLALGPDTQYF. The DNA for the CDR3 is TGTGCCAGCAGCTTAGCCTTGGGGCCAGATACGCAGTATTTT.

CDR3 protein: CASSHDTLNEKLFF. The CDR3 DNA follows: TGTGCCAGCAGCCACGACACTCTGAATGAAAAACTGTTTTTT. V is TRBV11-2 and J is TRBJ1-4; D gene uncertain. CDR1 SGHAT and CDR2 FQNNGV come from the germline V gene. Trimming removed 5 bases from V and 5 bases from J, with 12 bases in between. This CDR3 spans 14 amino acids.

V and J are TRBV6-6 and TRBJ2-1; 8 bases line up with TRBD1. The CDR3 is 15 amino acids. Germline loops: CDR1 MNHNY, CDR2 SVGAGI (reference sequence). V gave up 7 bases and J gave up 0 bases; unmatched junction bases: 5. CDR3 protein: CASTRTGSSYNEQFF. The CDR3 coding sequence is TGTGCCAGCACCCGGACAGGGAGCTCCTACAATGAGCAGTTCTTC.

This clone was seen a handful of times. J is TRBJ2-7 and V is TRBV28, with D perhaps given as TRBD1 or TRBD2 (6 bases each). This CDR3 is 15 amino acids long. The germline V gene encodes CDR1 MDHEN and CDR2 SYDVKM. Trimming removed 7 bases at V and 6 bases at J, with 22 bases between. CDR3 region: CASTYDGGRIGEQYF. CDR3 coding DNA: TGTGCCAGCACATATGATGGGGGGCGCATCGGCGAGCAGTACTTC.

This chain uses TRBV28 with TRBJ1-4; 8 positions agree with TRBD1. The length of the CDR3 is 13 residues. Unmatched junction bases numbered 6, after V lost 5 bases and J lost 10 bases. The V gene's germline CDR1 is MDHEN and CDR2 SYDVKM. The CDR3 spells CASSPRQGSKLFF. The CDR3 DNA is TGTGCCAGCAGTCCACGACAGGGGTCAAAACTGTTTTTT.

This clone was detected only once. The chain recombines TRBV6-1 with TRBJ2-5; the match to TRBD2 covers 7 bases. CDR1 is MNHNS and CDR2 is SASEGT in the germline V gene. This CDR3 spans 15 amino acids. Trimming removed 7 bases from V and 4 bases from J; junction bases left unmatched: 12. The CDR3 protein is CASTISRGMVETQYF. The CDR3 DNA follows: TGTGCCAGCACCATATCGCGGGGGATGGTAGAGACCCAGTACTTC.

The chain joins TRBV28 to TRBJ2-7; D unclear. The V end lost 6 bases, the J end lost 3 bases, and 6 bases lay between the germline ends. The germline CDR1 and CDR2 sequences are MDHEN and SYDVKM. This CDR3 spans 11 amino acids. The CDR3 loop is CASRSNYEQYF. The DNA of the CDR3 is TGTGCCAGCAGGAGCAACTACGAGCAGTACTTC.

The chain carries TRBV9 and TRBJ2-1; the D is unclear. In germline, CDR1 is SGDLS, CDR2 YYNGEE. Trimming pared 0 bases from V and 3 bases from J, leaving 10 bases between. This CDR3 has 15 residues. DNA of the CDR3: TGTGCCAGCAGCGTAGGTAGCCCAGTCTACAATGAGCAGTTCTTC. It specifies CASSVGSPVYNEQFF. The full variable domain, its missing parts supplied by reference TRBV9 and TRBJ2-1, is DSGVTQTPKHLITATGQRVTLRCSPRSGDLSVYWYQQSLDQGLQFLIQYYNGEERAKGNILERFSAQQFPDLHSELNLSSLELGDSALYFCASSVGSPVYNEQFFGPGTRLTVL.

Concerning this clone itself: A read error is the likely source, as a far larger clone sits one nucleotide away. The CDR3 region is CTSSSSQGSREQYF. The CDR3 DNA follows: TGTACCAGCAGCTCCAGCCAGGGGTCGAGGGAGCAGTACTTC. The rearrangement links TRBV9 to TRBJ2-7; D possibly corresponds to TRBD1 (6 bases). Germline CDR1 and CDR2: SGDLS and YYNGEE. The CDR3 extends over 14 amino acids.

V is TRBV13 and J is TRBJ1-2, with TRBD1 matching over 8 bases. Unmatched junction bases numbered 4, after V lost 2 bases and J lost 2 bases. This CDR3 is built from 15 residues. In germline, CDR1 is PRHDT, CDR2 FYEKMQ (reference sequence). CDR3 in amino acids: CASSLSGGTNYGYTF. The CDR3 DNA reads TGTGCCAGCAGCTTATCAGGGGGCACGAACTATGGCTACACCTTC. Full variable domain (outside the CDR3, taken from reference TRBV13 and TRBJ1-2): AAGVIQSPRHLIKEKRETATLKCYPIPRHDTVYWYQQGPGQDPQFLISFYEKMQSDKGSIPDRFSAQQFSDYHSELNMSSLELGDSALYFCASSLSGGTNYGYTFGSGTRLTVV.

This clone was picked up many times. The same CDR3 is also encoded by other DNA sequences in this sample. CDR3 sequence (DNA): TGTGCCAGCAGCTTAGCGCCCACCCCTCCGGACGAGCAGTACTTC. This encodes CASSLAPTPPDEQYF. This chain connects TRBV7-6 to TRBJ2-7, with no clear D. Germline CDR1 and CDR2: SGHVS and FNYEAQ. V lost 0 bases to trimming and J lost 5 bases, with 14 bases between them. The CDR3 consists of 15 residues.

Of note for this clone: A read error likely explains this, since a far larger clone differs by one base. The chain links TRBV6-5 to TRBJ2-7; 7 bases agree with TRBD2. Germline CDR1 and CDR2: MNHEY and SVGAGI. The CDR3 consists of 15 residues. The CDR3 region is CVSSPSSGRSYEQYF. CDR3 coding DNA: TGTGTCAGCAGTCCATCTAGCGGACGCTCCTACGAGCAGTACTTC.

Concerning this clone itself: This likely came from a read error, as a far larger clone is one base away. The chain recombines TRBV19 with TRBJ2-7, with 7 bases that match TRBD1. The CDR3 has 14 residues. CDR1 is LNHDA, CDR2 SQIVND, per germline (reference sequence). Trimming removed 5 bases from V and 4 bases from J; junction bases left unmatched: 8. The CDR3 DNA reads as TGTGCCAGTAGTGCCCCGGGACAGAAATACGAGCAGTACTTC. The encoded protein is CASSAPGQKYEQYF.